A selection of T cell receptor beta chains follows, all from one sample in a study of radiotherapy plus CTLA-4 blockade in lung cancer. The data were produced by immunoSEQ multiplex PCR, yet TCRdb's version contains in-frame clones alone and is incomplete. The sample has 35,000 to 40,000 clones, just over 85% seen once. Material: peripheral blood, obtained from a patient treated with radiotherapy plus ipilimumab. These TCRs come from a human donor with non-small cell lung cancer whose response to radiotherapy plus ipilimumab could not be evaluated. CDR3s include the opening cysteine and the closing phenylalanine or tryptophan. The D gene is left open where the match is weak. A row's size may be missing; if present it is once, few, many or a size class.

v_call: TRBV9
clone_size: -
j_call: TRBJ1-4
d_call: -
cdr3_aa: CASSVGPPGEKLFF
cdr3_nt: TGTGCCAGCAGCGTAGGACCCCCGGGTGAAAAACTGTTTTTT

v_call: TRBV21-1
clone_size: -
j_call: TRBJ2-7
d_call: -
cdr3_aa: CASSRLGGYEQYF
cdr3_nt: TGTGCCAGCAGCAGACTCGGCGGGTACGAGCAGTACTTC

v_call: TRBV9
clone_size: -
j_call: TRBJ2-1
d_call: -
cdr3_aa: CASSVVGGTYNEQFF
cdr3_nt: TGTGCCAGCAGCGTAGTGGGGGGTACCTACAATGAGCAGTTCTTC

v_call: TRBV28
clone_size: -
j_call: TRBJ1-2
d_call: TRBD1
cdr3_aa: CASNSFFGTGVKGYGYTF
cdr3_nt: TGTGCCAGCAACTCTTTCTTCGGGACAGGGGTGAAAGGCTATGGCTACACCTTC

v_call: TRBV5-4
clone_size: -
j_call: TRBJ2-2
d_call: -
cdr3_aa: CASSLYGRNTGELFF
cdr3_nt: TGTGCCAGCAGTTTATACGGGAGGAACACCGGGGAGCTGTTTTTT

v_call: TRBV4-1
clone_size: -
j_call: TRBJ2-2
d_call: TRBD2
cdr3_aa: CASSQDRLAGGGELFF
cdr3_nt: TGCGCCAGCAGCCAAGATAGGCTAGCGGGGGGCGGGGAGCTGTTTTTT

v_call: TRBV6-5
clone_size: -
j_call: TRBJ1-1
d_call: -
cdr3_aa: CASSYAGDTEAFF
cdr3_nt: TGCGCCAGCAGTTACGCAGGGGACACTGAAGCTTTCTTT

v_call: TRBV2
clone_size: -
j_call: TRBJ2-1
d_call: TRBD2
cdr3_aa: CASSETSGSGGRQFF
cdr3_nt: TGTGCCAGCAGTGAAACTAGCGGGAGTGGAGGAAGACAGTTCTTC

v_call: TRBV20-1
clone_size: -
j_call: TRBJ2-3
d_call: -
cdr3_aa: CSVGGGTQYF
cdr3_nt: TGCAGTGTAGGGGGGGGTACGCAGTATTTT

v_call: TRBV21-1
clone_size: -
j_call: TRBJ2-1
d_call: -
cdr3_aa: CASSNDYSSYNEQFF
cdr3_nt: TGTGCCAGCAGCAATGATTACAGCTCCTACAATGAGCAGTTCTTC

v_call: TRBV19
clone_size: -
j_call: TRBJ2-7
d_call: TRBD1
cdr3_aa: CASTRWTGISYEQYF
cdr3_nt: TGTGCCAGTACCAGATGGACAGGTATATCCTACGAGCAGTACTTC

v_call: TRBV29-1
clone_size: -
j_call: TRBJ1-6
d_call: -
cdr3_aa: CSVGSSYNSPLHF
cdr3_nt: TGCAGCGTTGGGAGCTCCTATAATTCACCCCTCCACTTT

v_call: TRBV7-9
clone_size: -
j_call: TRBJ2-5
d_call: -
cdr3_aa: CASSAVDQGLGETQYF
cdr3_nt: TGTGCCAGCAGCGCAGTCGATCAGGGGCTGGGAGAGACCCAGTACTTC

v_call: TRBV19
clone_size: -
j_call: TRBJ2-5
d_call: TRBD2
cdr3_aa: CASSQTSGRARRGVTQYF
cdr3_nt: TGTGCCAGTAGTCAGACTAGCGGGAGGGCCAGGCGGGGCGTGACCCAGTACTTC

v_call: TRBV5-1
clone_size: -
j_call: TRBJ2-2
d_call: TRBD1
cdr3_aa: CASTGQGTGELFF
cdr3_nt: TGCGCCAGCACTGGACAGGGGACCGGGGAGCTGTTTTTT

v_call: TRBV9
clone_size: -
j_call: TRBJ2-1
d_call: -
cdr3_aa: CASSGQGNEQFF
cdr3_nt: TGTGCCAGCAGCGGACAAGGCAATGAGCAGTTCTTC

v_call: TRBV27
clone_size: -
j_call: TRBJ1-1
d_call: -
cdr3_aa: CASSLDKVDTEAFF
cdr3_nt: TGTGCCAGCAGTTTAGACAAGGTCGACACTGAAGCTTTCTTT

v_call: TRBV18
clone_size: -
j_call: TRBJ2-1
d_call: TRBD2
cdr3_aa: CASSAIAGAGNEQFF
cdr3_nt: TGTGCCAGCTCAGCGATAGCGGGAGCGGGCAATGAGCAGTTCTTC

v_call: TRBV7-6
clone_size: -
j_call: TRBJ2-5
d_call: -
cdr3_aa: CASTFPGRETQYF
cdr3_nt: TGTGCCAGCACCTTCCCGGGAAGGGAGACCCAGTACTTC

v_call: TRBV7-2
clone_size: -
j_call: TRBJ1-5
d_call: -
cdr3_aa: CASSRGGNLDNQPQHF
cdr3_nt: TGTGCCAGCAGCCGGGGGGGGAACCTGGACAATCAGCCCCAGCATTTT

v_call: TRBV27
clone_size: -
j_call: TRBJ2-1
d_call: -
cdr3_aa: CASRGEPYNEQFF
cdr3_nt: TGTGCCAGCCGGGGTGAGCCCTACAATGAGCAGTTCTTC

v_call: TRBV25-1
clone_size: -
j_call: TRBJ2-3
d_call: -
cdr3_aa: CASSEYRAKIADTQYF
cdr3_nt: TGTGCCAGCAGTGAATACCGCGCGAAGATAGCGGATACGCAGTATTTT

v_call: TRBV5-8
clone_size: -
j_call: TRBJ2-2
d_call: TRBD1
cdr3_aa: CASSPSGQGTGELFF
cdr3_nt: TGTGCCAGCAGCCCTAGTGGACAGGGTACCGGGGAGCTGTTTTTT

v_call: TRBV5-1
clone_size: -
j_call: TRBJ1-6
d_call: TRBD1
cdr3_aa: CASSPGTANSPLHF
cdr3_nt: TGCGCCAGCAGCCCCGGGACAGCTAATTCACCCCTCCACTTT

v_call: TRBV5-1
clone_size: -
j_call: TRBJ2-1
d_call: TRBD2
cdr3_aa: CASSLGGLAGNNEQFF
cdr3_nt: TGCGCCAGCAGCTTGGGGGGACTAGCGGGTAACAATGAGCAGTTCTTC

v_call: TRBV2
clone_size: few
j_call: TRBJ2-7
d_call: -
cdr3_aa: CASRDWTYEQYF
cdr3_nt: TGTGCCAGCAGGGACTGGACGTACGAGCAGTACTTC